This entry concerns a single T cell receptor (beta chain). Its specificity is not known. The data stem from a study of OX40 agonist ivuxolimab in advanced cancers. Study observations and caveats: There were, on average, more expanded clones in CD8+ T cells than in CD4+. Low normalized T-cell clonal expansion was additionally recorded for some nonresponders.

Systemic immunosuppression or a history of autoimmune disease excluded patients. This table comes from immunoSEQ multiplex PCR, and its TCRdb copy is limited to in-frame clones, with some not included. The top ten hold about 0.66% of the sample, which has 50,000 to 65,000 clones, around nine tenths seen once. Germline V gene lookup returns CDR1 MNHEY and CDR2 SVGAGI. V trimming: 5 bases; J trimming: 5 bases; junction bases outside the gene matches: 6. This CDR3 is 14 amino acids long. The chain has TRBV6-5 and TRBJ2-3; 8 bases line up with TRBD1. The specimen was CD4+ or CD8+ T cells sorted from blood, collected in a trial of the OX40 agonist ivuxolimab. The receptor was isolated from an adult with an advanced solid tumor such as melanoma, head and neck, liver or kidney cancer. The CDR3 here is CASSPRGQGDTQYF. The CDR3 DNA follows: TGTGCCAGCAGTCCCCGTGGACAGGGAGATACGCAGTATTTT.